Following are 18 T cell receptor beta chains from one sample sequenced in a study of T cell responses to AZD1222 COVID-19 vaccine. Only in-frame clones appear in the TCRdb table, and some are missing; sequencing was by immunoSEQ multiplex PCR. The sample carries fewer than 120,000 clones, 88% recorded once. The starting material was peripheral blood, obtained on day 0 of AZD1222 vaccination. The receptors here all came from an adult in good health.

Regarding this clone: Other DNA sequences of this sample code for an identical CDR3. CDR3 nucleotide sequence: TGTGCCAGCAGCTCGGGGGTCTTCGGCAATCAGCCCCAGCATTTT. Translated, it gives CASSSGVFGNQPQHF. The chain carries TRBV7-2 and TRBJ1-5, with TRBD1 as a possible D gene (5 bases). CDR1 SGHTA and CDR2 FQGNSA come from the germline V gene. CDR3 length equals 15 residues. Between the trimmed V and J ends, which lost 4 bases and 2 bases, there was a span of 12 bases.

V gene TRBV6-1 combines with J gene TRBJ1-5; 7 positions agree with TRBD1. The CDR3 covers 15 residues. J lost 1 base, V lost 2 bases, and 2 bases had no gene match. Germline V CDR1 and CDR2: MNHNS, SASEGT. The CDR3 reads CASSELDRSNQPQHF. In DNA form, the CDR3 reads TGTGCCAGCAGTGAACTGGACAGGAGCAATCAGCCCCAGCATTTT.

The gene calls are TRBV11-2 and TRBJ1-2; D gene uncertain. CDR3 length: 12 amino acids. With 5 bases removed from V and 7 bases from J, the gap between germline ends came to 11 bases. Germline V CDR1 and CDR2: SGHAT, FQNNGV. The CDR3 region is CASSTHGLGYTF. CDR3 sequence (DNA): TGTGCCAGCAGCACTCACGGGCTTGGCTACACCTTC.

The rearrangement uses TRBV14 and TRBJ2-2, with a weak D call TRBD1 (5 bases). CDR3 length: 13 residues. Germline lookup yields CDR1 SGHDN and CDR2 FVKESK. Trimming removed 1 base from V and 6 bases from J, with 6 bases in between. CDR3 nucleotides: TGTGCCAGCAGCCAAGTAGGGGCCGGGGAGCTGTTTTTT. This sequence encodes CASSQVGAGELFF.

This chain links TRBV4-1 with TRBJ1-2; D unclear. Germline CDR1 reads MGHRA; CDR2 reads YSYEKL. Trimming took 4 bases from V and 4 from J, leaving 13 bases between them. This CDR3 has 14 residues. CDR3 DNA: TGCGCCAGCAGCCCTCCTGCCGGTATCTATGGCTACACCTTC. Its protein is CASSPPAGIYGYTF.

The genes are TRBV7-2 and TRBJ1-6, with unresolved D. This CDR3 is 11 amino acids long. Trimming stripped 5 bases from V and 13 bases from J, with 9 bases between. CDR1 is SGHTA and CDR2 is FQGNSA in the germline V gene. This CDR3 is CASSRGFPLHF. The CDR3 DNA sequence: TGTGCCAGCAGCCGAGGGTTTCCCCTCCACTTT. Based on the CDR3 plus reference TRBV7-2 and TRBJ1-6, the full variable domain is GAGVSQSPSNKVTEKGKDVELRCDPISGHTALYWYRQSLGQGLEFLIYFQGNSAPDKSGLPSDRFSAERTGGSVSTLTIQRTQQEDSAVYLCASSRGFPLHFGNGTRLTVT.

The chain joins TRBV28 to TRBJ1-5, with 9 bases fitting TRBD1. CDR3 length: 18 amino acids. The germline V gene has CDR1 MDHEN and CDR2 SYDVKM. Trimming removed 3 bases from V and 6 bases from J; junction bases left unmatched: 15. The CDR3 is CASSFFERRTGVGQPQHF. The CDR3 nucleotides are TGTGCCAGCAGTTTTTTCGAGAGGCGGACAGGGGTGGGTCAGCCCCAGCATTTT.

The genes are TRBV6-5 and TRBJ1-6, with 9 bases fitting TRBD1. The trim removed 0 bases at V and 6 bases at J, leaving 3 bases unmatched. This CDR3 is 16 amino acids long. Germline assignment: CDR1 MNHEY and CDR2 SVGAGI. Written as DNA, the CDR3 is TGTGCCAGCAGTTACTCGACAGGGGGTGGTAATTCACCCCTCCACTTT. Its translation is CASSYSTGGGNSPLHF.

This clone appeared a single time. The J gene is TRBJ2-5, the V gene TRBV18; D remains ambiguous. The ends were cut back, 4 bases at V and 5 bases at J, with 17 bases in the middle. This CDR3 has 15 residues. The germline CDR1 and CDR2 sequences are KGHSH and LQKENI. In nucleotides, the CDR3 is TGTGCCAGCTCACGGGATGTACGAGGAACGGAGACCCAGTACTTC. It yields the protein CASSRDVRGTETQYF. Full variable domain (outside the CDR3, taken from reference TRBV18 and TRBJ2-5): NAGVMQNPRHLVRRRGQEARLRCSPMKGHSHVYWYRQLPEEGLKFMVYLQKENIIDESGMPKERFSAEFPKEGPSILRIQQVVRGDSAAYFCASSRDVRGTETQYFGPGTRLLVL.

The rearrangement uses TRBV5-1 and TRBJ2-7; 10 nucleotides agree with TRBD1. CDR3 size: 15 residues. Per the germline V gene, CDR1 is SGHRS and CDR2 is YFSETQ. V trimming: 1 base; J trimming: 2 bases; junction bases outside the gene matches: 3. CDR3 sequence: CASSLTGQGTYEQYF. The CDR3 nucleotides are TGCGCCAGCAGCTTGACGGGACAGGGGACCTACGAGCAGTACTTC.

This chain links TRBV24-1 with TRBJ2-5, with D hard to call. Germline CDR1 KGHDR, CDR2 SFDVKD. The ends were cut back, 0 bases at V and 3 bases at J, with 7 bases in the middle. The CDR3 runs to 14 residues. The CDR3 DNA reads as TGTGCCACCAGTGATTTGAACGGCGAAGAGACCCAGTACTTC. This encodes CATSDLNGEETQYF.

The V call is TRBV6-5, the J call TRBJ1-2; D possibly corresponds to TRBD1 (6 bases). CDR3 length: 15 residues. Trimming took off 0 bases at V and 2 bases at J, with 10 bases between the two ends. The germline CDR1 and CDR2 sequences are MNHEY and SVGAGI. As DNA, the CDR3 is TGTGCCAGCAGTTACTCGAAGGGACACAACTATGGCTACACCTTC. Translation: CASSYSKGHNYGYTF.

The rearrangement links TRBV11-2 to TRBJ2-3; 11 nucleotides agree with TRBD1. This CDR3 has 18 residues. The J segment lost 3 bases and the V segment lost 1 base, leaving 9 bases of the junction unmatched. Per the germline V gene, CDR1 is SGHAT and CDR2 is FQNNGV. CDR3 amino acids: CASSLVAYGTGGTDTQYF. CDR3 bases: TGTGCCAGCAGCTTAGTGGCGTACGGGACAGGGGGAACAGATACGCAGTATTTT.

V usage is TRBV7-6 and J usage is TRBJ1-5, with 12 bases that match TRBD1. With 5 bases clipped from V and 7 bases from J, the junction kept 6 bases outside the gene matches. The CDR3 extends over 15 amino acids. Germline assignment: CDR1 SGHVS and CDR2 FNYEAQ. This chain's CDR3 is CASSPGTGGLQPQHF. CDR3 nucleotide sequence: TGTGCCAGCAGCCCCGGGACAGGGGGCTTGCAGCCCCAGCATTTT. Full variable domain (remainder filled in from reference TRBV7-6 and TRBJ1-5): GAGVSQSPRYKVTKRGQDVALRCDPISGHVSLYWYRQALGQGPEFLTYFNYEAQQDKSGLPNDRFSAERPEGSISTLTIQRTEQRDSAMYRCASSPGTGGLQPQHFGDGTRLSIL.

The CDR3 DNA follows: TGTGCCACCAGACCAATAGTGGACGGGAGTACCTACGAGCAGTACTTC. Protein product: CATRPIVDGSTYEQYF. The chain employs TRBV15 and TRBJ2-7; tentative D call: TRBD2 (6 bases). V was pared by 6 bases and J by 2 bases, with 20 bases between. Germline assignment: CDR1 LNHNV and CDR2 YYDKDF (reference sequence). The CDR3 totals 16 residues.

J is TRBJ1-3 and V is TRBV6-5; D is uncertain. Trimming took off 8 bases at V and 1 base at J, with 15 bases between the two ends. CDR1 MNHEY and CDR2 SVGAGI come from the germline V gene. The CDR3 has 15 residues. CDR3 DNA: TGTGCCAGCGTTACCCAGGTGGGATCTGGAAACACCATATATTTT. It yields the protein CASVTQVGSGNTIYF.

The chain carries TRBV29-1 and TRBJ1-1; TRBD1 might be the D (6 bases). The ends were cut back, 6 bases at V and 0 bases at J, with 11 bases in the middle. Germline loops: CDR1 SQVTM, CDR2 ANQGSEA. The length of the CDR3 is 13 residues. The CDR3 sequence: CSVSGAVNTEAFF. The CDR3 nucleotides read TGCAGCGTCTCAGGGGCGGTGAACACTGAAGCTTTCTTT. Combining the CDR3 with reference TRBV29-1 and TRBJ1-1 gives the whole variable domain SAVISQKPSRDICQRGTSLTIQCQVDSQVTMMFWYRQQPGQSLTLIATANQGSEATYESGFVIDKFPISRPNLTFSTLTVSNMSPEDSSIYLCSVSGAVNTEAFFGQGTRLTVV.

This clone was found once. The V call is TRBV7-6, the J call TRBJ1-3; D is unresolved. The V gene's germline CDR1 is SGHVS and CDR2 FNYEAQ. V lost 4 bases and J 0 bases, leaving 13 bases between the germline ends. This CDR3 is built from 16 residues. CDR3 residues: CASSSRPGDSGNTIYF. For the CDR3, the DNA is TGTGCCAGCAGCTCCCGGCCGGGCGACTCTGGAAACACCATATATTTT.